The text below deals with one TCR beta chain. Its antigen is currently unknown. Produced via immunoSEQ multiplex PCR; TCRdb's table is partial and in-frame only. The sample records about 76,000 clones, 85% to 90% being singletons. This CDR3 has 12 amino acids. The V gene's germline CDR1 is SNHLY and CDR2 FYNNEI. Between the trimmed V and J ends, which lost 7 bases and 2 bases, there was a span of 8 bases. This sample is part of a study of OX40 agonist ivuxolimab in advanced cancers. General study findings and limits: On average, CD8+ T cells showed a greater number of expanded clones than CD4+. Dosing at 0.1 to 3.0 mg/kg was accompanied by clonal expansion of CD4+ and CD8+ blood T cells by week 6.

Blood specimens came from baseline, cycle 4 day 1, and cycle 7 day 1. Here the sequenced sample was CD4+ or CD8+ T cells sorted from blood, taken in a trial of the OX40 agonist ivuxolimab. This chain uses TRBV2 with TRBJ1-1; TRBD1 might be the D (6 bases). This sequence was found in an adult with an advanced solid tumor such as melanoma, head and neck, liver or kidney cancer. Here the CDR3 reads CASNRVNTEAFF. The CDR3 DNA reads TGTGCCAGCAACAGGGTTAACACTGAAGCTTTCTTT. The entire variable domain, with the rest obtained from reference TRBV2 and TRBJ1-1, is as follows: EPEVTQTPSHQVTQMGQEVILRCVPISNHLYFYWYRQILGQKVEFLVSFYNNEISEKSEIFDDQFSVERPDGSNFTLKIRSTKLEDSAMYFCASNRVNTEAFFGQGTRLTVV.